Below, 4 T cell receptor beta chains from the same sample are listed, as sequenced in a study of T cells in Graves' hyperthyroidism and ophthalmopathy. RNA transcripts yielded amplified TCR beta CDR3 regions. Using the HTBI primer set, a first-round RT-PCR was run on the TCR CDR3. Using its own MiXCR run on the multiplex PCR reads, TCRdb lists one record per CDR3 protein. The table records hundreds of thousands of distinct CDR3 sequences, about 14% of them present only once. Sequenced sample: blood. The origin of the receptors is a woman between 50 and 59 years old with Graves' ophthalmopathy.

The chain carries TRBV6-1 and TRBJ1-5; 8 bases are shared with TRBD1. CDR3 length: 18 residues. Germline CDR1 and CDR2: MNHNS and SASEGT. Trimming took 4 bases from V and 0 from J; bases not matched to a gene: 11. CDR3 region: CASSALGTGIYSNQPQHF. Here the CDR3 DNA reads TGTGCCAGCAGTGCCCTTGGGACAGGTATTTATAGCAATCAGCCCCAGCATTTT.

This clonotype has a count of ten or more. The chain couples TRBV11-2 to TRBJ2-3, with 13 nucleotides matching TRBD2. Germline V gene lookup returns CDR1 SGHAT and CDR2 FQNNGV. CDR3 size: 19 residues. After removal of 2 bases from V and 1 base from J, the junction contained 9 bases not matched to a gene. The CDR3 loop is CASSLIRSGLAGGTDTQYF. CDR3 coding DNA: TGTGCCAGCAGCTTAATAAGATCAGGACTAGCGGGAGGCACAGATACGCAGTATTTT.

This clonotype was counted only a few times. The chain recombines TRBV24-1 with TRBJ1-1; TRBD1 aligns across 7 bases. The CDR3 length is 13 residues. Germline assignment: CDR1 KGHDR and CDR2 SFDVKD. Unmatched junction bases numbered 5, after V lost 5 bases and J lost 6 bases. The CDR3: CATSAAGGSEAFF. CDR3 coding DNA: TGTGCCACCAGTGCGGCAGGGGGATCTGAAGCTTTCTTT.

This clonotype was recorded many times. The chain uses TRBV11-1 and TRBJ2-7, with a weak D call TRBD1 (6 bases). In germline, CDR1 is SGHAT, CDR2 FQDESV (reference sequence). V lost 3 bases, J lost 1 base, and 16 bases lay in between. CDR3 length: 16 amino acids. The CDR3 spells CASSLDSNSYSYEQYF. The CDR3 region has the DNA TGTGCCAGCAGCTTGGACAGTAACTCCTATTCCTACGAGCAGTACTTC.